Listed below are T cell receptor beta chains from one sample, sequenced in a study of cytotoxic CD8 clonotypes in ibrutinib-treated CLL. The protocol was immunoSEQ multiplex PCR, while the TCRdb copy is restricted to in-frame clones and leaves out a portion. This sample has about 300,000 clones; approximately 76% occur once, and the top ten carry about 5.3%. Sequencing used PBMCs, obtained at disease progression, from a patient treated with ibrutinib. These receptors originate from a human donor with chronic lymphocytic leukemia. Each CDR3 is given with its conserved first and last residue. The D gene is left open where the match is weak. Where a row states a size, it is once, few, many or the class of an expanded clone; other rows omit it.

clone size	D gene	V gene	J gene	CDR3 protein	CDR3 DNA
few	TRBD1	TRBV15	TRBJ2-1	CATSRAPLDRGGNEQFF	TGTGCCACCAGCAGAGCACCTCTGGACAGGGGAGGGAATGAGCAGTTCTTC
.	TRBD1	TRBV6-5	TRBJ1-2	CASSSPGTGGGYTF	TGTGCCAGCAGTTCACCCGGGACAGGGGGCGGCTACACCTTC
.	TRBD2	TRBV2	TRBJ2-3	CASKGLADTDTQYF	TGTGCCAGCAAAGGACTAGCGGACACAGATACGCAGTATTTT
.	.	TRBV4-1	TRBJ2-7	CASSHGTQNYEQYF	TGCGCCAGCAGCCACGGGACTCAGAACTACGAGCAGTACTTC
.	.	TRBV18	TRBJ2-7	CASSPPSGEQYF	TGTGCCAGCTCACCACCCTCTGGGGAGCAGTACTTC
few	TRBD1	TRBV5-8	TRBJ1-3	CASSFRQGDF	TGTGCCAGCAGCTTTCGACAGGGGGATTTT
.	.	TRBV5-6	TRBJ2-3	CASSSLGPSTDTQYF	TGTGCCAGCAGCTCCCTTGGCCCTAGCACAGATACGCAGTATTTT
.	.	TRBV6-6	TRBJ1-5	CASSSPTVSNQPQHF	TGTGCCAGCAGTTCCCCGACGGTTAGCAATCAGCCCCAGCATTTT
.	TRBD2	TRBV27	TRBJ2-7	CASSSDQRETTYEQYF	TGTGCCAGCAGTTCCGACCAGCGGGAGACCACCTACGAGCAGTACTTC
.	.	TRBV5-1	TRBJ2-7	CASSLDGGPGEQYF	TGCGCCAGCAGCTTGGACGGGGGGCCTGGGGAGCAGTACTTC
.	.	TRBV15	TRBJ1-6	CATSRGGLSSYNSPLHF	TGTGCCACCAGCAGAGGGGGGCTTAGCTCCTATAATTCACCCCTCCACTTT
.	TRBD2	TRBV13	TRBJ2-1	CASSSGLAGLGFNEQFF	TGTGCCAGCAGCTCCGGTTTGGCGGGACTAGGCTTCAATGAGCAGTTCTTC
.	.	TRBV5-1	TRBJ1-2	CASSFSGGGNYGYTF	TGCGCCAGCAGCTTTTCGGGGGGCGGAAACTATGGCTACACCTTC
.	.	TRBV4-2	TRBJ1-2	CASSQEGRINYGYTF	TGTGCCAGCAGCCAAGAGGGCCGGATAAACTATGGCTACACCTTC
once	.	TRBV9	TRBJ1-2	CASSVGVGLGYTF	TGTGCCAGCAGCGTAGGGGTAGGCTTGGGCTACACCTTC
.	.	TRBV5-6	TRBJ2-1	CASSVGSLGEQFF	TGTGCCAGCAGCGTAGGGTCCCTGGGTGAGCAGTTCTTC
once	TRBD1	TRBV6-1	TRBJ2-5	CASSEVAGTGGTQYF	TGTGCCAGCAGTGAAGTCGCCGGGACAGGGGGAACCCAGTACTTC